Below, 4 T cell receptor beta chains from the same sample are listed, as sequenced in a study of Graves' ophthalmopathy and Graves' hyperthyroidism (dated 2018 in TCRdb). TCRdb names Illumina HiSeq 2000 as the instrument used. TCR beta CDR3 regions were amplified from RNA transcripts for repertoire sequencing. A first-round RT-PCR used HTBI primers with the Qiagen OneStep RT-PCR kit, followed by a second-round multiplex PCR, size selection and purification. Starting from the raw public reads, TCRdb applied fastp trimming at Q25, assembled clones with MiXCR and retained in-frame beta chains. Each entry is one CDR3 protein sequence, shown with its most common DNA and genes. The sample contains about 180,000 distinct CDR3 sequences, roughly 37% of them found a single time. The top ten constitute around 5.8% of the sample. Specimen: peripheral blood. The receptors were sampled from a woman between 35 and 50 years old with Graves' ophthalmopathy. Donor details come from another sample of the same person, matched by shared clones.

This clonotype was observed many times. The chain employs TRBV6-5 and TRBJ1-2, with D uncertain. The CDR3 spans 11 residues. Looked up from germline, CDR1 is MNHEY and CDR2 is SVGAGI. The ends were cut back, 4 bases at V and 5 bases at J, with 5 bases in the middle. In DNA, the CDR3 is TGTGCCAGCAGTTCCGCTTATGGCTACACCTTC. Translating it yields CASSSAYGYTF.

The chain links TRBV6-5 to TRBJ1-3, with D unresolved. CDR1 MNHEY and CDR2 SVGAGI come from the germline V gene. CDR3 length equals 17 residues. V was shortened by 2 bases and J by 0 bases, with 14 bases between the two germline ends. In nucleotides, the CDR3 is TGTGCCAGCAGTTACGGAGAGGTGGTGAGCTCTGGAAACACCATATATTTT. Protein: CASSYGEVVSSGNTIYF.

This clonotype was seen at least ten times. This chain links TRBV28 with TRBJ1-1, with D unresolved. The germline V and J ends were trimmed by 6 bases and 5 bases, with 16 bases remaining between them. The CDR3 spans 14 residues. The germline V gene has CDR1 MDHEN and CDR2 SYDVKM. In nucleotides, the CDR3 is TGTGCCAGCAGGGCCCGGGTTGTCGTGACTGAAGCTTTCTTT. Its translation: CASRARVVVTEAFF.

This clonotype was found many times. J is TRBJ2-7 and V is TRBV11-2, with 11 bases lining up with TRBD2. With V trimmed by 1 base and J by 6 bases, 5 bases remained unmatched. CDR1 and CDR2 from the germline V gene are SGHAT and FQNNGV. This CDR3 has 15 residues. The CDR3 reads CASSLVLAGAGEQYF. The CDR3 region has the DNA TGTGCCAGCAGCTTAGTACTAGCGGGAGCTGGCGAGCAGTACTTC.